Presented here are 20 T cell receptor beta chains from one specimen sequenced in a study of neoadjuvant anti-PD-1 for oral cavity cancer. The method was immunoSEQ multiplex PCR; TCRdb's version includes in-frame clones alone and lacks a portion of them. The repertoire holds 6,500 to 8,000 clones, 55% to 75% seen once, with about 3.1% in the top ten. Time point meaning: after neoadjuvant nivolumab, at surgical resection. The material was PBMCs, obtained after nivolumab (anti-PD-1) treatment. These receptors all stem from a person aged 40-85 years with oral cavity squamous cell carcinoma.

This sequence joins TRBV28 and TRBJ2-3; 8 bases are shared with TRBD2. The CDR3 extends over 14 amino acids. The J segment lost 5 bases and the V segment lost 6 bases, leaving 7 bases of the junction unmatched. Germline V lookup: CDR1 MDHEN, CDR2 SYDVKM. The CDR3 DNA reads TGTGCCAGCAGGCGCGGGGGGTCAGGAGATACGCAGTATTTT. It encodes CASRRGGSGDTQYF.

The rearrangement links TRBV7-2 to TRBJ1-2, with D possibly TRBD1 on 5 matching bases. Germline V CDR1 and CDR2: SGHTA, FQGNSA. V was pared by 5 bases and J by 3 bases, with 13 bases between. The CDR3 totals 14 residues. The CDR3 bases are TGTGCCAGCAGCCCCGGGGGACGGTACTATGGCTACACCTTC. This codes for CASSPGGRYYGYTF.

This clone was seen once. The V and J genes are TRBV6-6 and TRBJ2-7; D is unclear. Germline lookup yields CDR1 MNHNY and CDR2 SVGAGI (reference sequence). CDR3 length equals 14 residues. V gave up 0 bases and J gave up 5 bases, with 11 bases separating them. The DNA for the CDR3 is TGTGCCAGCAGTTACTCGAAGGGTAAGAACGAGCAGTACTTC. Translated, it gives CASSYSKGKNEQYF.

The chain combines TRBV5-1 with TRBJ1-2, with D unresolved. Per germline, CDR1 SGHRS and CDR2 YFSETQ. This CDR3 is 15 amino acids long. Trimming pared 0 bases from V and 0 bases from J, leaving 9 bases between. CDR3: CASSLEVASNYGYTF. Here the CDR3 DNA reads TGCGCCAGCAGCTTGGAAGTAGCATCTAACTATGGCTACACCTTC.

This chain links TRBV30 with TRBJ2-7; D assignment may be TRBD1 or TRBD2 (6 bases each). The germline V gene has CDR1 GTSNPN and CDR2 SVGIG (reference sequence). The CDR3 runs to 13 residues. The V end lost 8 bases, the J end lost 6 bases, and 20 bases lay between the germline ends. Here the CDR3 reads CAQGTSTALEQYF. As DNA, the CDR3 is TGTGCCCAGGGGACTTCCACCGCTCTCGAGCAGTACTTC.

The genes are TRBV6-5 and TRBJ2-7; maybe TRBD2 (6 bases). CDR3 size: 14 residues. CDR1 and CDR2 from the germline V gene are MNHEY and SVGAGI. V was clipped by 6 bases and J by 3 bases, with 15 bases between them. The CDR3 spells CASSRTRRGYEQYF. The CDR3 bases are TGTGCCAGCAGCCGTACTAGGCGGGGCTACGAGCAGTACTTC.

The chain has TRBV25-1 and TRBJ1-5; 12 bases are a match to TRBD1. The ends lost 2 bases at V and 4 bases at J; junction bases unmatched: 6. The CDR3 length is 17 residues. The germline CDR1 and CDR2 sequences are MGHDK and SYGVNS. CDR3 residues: CASSEAGTGGFNQPQHF. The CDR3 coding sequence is TGTGCCAGCAGTGAAGCCGGGACAGGGGGCTTTAATCAGCCCCAGCATTTT.

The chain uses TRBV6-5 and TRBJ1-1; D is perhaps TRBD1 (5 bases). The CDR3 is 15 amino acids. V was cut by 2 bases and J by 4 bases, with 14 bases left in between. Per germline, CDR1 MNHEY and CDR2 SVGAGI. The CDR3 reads CASSYLVVGATEAFF. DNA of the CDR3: TGTGCCAGCAGTTACCTGGTGGTTGGGGCCACTGAAGCTTTCTTT.

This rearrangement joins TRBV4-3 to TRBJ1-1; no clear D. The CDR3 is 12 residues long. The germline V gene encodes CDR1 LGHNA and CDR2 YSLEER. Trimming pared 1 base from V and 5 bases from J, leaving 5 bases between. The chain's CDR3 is CASSQAGTEAFF. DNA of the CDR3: TGCGCCAGCAGCCAAGCTGGGACTGAAGCTTTCTTT.

This CDR3 reads CASSLRVLFSGVEVYEQYF. The DNA for the CDR3 is TGCGCCAGCAGCTTGCGGGTGTTGTTTTCAGGGGTGGAGGTCTACGAGCAGTACTTC. V is TRBV5-1 and J is TRBJ2-7, with D perhaps matching TRBD1 (6 bases). V lost 1 base to trimming and J lost 3 bases, with 26 bases between them. The CDR3 totals 19 residues. CDR1 and CDR2 from the germline V gene are SGHRS and YFSETQ.

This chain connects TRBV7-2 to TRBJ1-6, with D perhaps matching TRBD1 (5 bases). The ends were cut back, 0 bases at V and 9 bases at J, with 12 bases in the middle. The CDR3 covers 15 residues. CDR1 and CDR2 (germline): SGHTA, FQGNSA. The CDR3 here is CASSLAGGGSSPLHF. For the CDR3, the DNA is TGTGCCAGCAGCTTAGCTGGGGGTGGGAGTTCACCCCTCCACTTT. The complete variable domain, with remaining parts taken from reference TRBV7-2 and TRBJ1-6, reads GAGVSQSPSNKVTEKGKDVELRCDPISGHTALYWYRQSLGQGLEFLIYFQGNSAPDKSGLPSDRFSAERTGGSVSTLTIQRTQQEDSAVYLCASSLAGGGSSPLHFGNGTRLTVT.

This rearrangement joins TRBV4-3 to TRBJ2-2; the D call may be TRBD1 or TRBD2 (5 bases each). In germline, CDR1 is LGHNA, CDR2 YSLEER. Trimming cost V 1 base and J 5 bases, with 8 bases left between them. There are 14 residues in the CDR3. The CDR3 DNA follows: TGCGCCAGCAGCCAAGGCTGGGGGACCGGGGAGCTGTTTTTT. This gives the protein CASSQGWGTGELFF.

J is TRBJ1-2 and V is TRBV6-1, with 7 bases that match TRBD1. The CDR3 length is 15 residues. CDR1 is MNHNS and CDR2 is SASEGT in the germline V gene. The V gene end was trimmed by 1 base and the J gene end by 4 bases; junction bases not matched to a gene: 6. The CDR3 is CASSEGEGATYGYTF. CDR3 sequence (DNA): TGTGCCAGCAGTGAAGGGGAGGGGGCAACCTATGGCTACACCTTC.

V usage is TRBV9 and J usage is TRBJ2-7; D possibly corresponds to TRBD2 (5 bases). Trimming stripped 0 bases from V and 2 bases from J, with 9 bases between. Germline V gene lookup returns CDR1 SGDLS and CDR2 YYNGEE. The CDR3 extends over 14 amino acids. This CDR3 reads CASSVGTATYEQYF. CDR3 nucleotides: TGTGCCAGCAGCGTAGGGACTGCTACCTACGAGCAGTACTTC.

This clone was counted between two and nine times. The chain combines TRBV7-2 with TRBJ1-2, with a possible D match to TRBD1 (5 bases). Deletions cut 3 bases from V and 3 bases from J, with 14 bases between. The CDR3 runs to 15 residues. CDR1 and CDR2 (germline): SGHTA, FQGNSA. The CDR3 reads CASSFERRGHYGYTF. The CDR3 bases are TGTGCCAGCAGCTTCGAAAGGAGGGGACACTATGGCTACACCTTC.

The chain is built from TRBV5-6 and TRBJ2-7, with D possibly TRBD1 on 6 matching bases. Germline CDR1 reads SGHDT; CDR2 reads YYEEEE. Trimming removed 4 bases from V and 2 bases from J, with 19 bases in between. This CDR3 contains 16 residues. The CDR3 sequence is CASSLISPGQTYEQYF. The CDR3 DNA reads TGTGCCAGCAGCCTTATAAGCCCAGGACAGACCTACGAGCAGTACTTC.

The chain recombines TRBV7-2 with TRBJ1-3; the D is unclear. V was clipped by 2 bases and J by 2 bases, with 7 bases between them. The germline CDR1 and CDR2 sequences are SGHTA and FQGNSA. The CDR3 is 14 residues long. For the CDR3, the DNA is TGTGCCAGCAGCTTATCTGGACCTGGAAACACCATATATTTT. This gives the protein CASSLSGPGNTIYF.

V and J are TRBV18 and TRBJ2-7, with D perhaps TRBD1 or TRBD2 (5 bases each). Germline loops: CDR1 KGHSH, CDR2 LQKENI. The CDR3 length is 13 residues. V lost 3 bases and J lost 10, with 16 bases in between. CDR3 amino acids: CASSPDQWDLQYF. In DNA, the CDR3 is TGTGCCAGCTCACCCGACCAGTGGGACCTTCAGTACTTC. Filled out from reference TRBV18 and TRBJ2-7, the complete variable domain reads NAGVMQNPRHLVRRRGQEARLRCSPMKGHSHVYWYRQLPEEGLKFMVYLQKENIIDESGMPKERFSAEFPKEGPSILRIQQVVRGDSAAYFCASSPDQWDLQYFGPGTRLTVT.

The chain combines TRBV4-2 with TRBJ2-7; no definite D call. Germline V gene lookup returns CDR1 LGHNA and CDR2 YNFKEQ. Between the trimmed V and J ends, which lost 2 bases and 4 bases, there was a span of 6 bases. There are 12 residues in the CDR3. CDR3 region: CASSQNRYEQYF. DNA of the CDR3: TGTGCCAGCAGCCAAAACCGGTACGAGCAGTACTTC.

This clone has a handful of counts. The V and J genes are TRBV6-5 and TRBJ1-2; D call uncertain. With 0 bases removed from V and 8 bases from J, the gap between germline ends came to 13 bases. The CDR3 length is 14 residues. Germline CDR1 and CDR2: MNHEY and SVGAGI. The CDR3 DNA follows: TGTGCCAGCAGTTACTCGATAGATGGCGGGGGCTACACCTTC. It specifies CASSYSIDGGGYTF.